This entry concerns a single TCR beta chain. RNA transcripts provided the source from which TCR beta CDR3 regions were amplified. First-round RT-PCR with HTBI primers amplified the TCR CDR3 region. TCRdb reanalysed the multiplex PCR reads using MiXCR and keeps one entry per CDR3 protein. Of about 590,000 distinct CDR3 sequences in the sample, about 14% were seen once. This sample stems from a study of T cells in Graves' hyperthyroidism and ophthalmopathy. The sample consisted of blood. The receptor was derived from a young woman with Graves' ophthalmopathy.

The CDR3 DNA follows: TGTGCCAGCAGTTACGGGAGTAGCAGCTACGAGCAGTACTTC. It specifies CASSYGSSSYEQYF. This chain joins TRBV6-6 and TRBJ2-7; D possibly corresponds to TRBD2 (5 bases). CDR3 length: 14 residues. Trimming took off 2 bases at V and 3 bases at J, with 11 bases between the two ends. The germline V gene has CDR1 MNHNY and CDR2 SVGAGI (reference sequence).